The table lists the clone carrying this TCR beta chain with a count of one. Germline-derived CDR1 and CDR2 are SGHNT and YENEEA. The CDR3 runs 15 residues. With 1 base removed from V and 8 bases from J, the gap between germline ends came to 15 bases. Method: immunoSEQ multiplex PCR; TCRdb's copy keeps in-frame clones and lacks some. The data contain about 730,000 clones, 75% to 90% of them seen just once; the ten biggest clones take up under 0.012%. This sample was taken from a study of shared T cell receptors in the human thymus. These records were also assigned to another study, of human thymus T cells. Per that study: It was from resections taken during corrective heart surgery that the thymus tissue came.

This chain uses TRBV11-3 with TRBJ2-1; a weak D match, TRBD2 (5 bases). This receptor was identified in a girl in the first two years of life with a congenital heart defect. The sample taken for sequencing was thymocytes. The DNA of the CDR3 is TGTGCCAGCAGCTTAGCTCCAGCTGCTAGCTATGAGCAGTTCTTC. This gives the protein CASSLAPAASYEQFF.